Listed below are T cell receptor beta chains from one sample, sequenced in a study of blood T cell repertoires in COVID-19. Measured with immunoSEQ multiplex PCR; TCRdb has only the in-frame clones, and not every one. The data hold 85,000 or so clones, with about nine tenths observed a single time. Input material: peripheral blood. Receptor source: a man aged 45 to 65 with active or convalescent COVID-19. Both conserved end residues are part of each CDR3. Fields, in order: V gene, J gene, clone size, D gene, CDR3 DNA, CDR3 protein. A D gene is named only where the DNA matches it firmly. Size is stated for part of the rows, as once, few or many counts, or as a class when the clone is expanded.

v_gene: TRBV3-1/TRBV3-2; j_gene: TRBJ1-2; abundance: -; d_gene: TRBD1; CDR3nt: TGTGCCAGCAGCCAAGGGACAGGGAAATTTTATGGCTACACCTTC; CDR3aa: CASSQGTGKFYGYTF
v_gene: TRBV7-2; j_gene: TRBJ2-2; abundance: few; d_gene: -; CDR3nt: TGTGCCAGCAGCCAGGAACGGAACACCGGGGAGCTGTTTTTT; CDR3aa: CASSQERNTGELFF
v_gene: TRBV5-1; j_gene: TRBJ2-1; abundance: -; d_gene: TRBD1; CDR3nt: TGCGCCAGCAGCCCAACCGGGACAGGGACTAATTTGCAGTTCTTC; CDR3aa: CASSPTGTGTNLQFF
v_gene: TRBV4-1; j_gene: TRBJ2-1; abundance: -; d_gene: TRBD2; CDR3nt: TGCGCCAGCAGCCCACGGATAACTAGCGGGAACAATGAGCAGTTCTTC; CDR3aa: CASSPRITSGNNEQFF
v_gene: TRBV3-1/TRBV3-2; j_gene: TRBJ2-7; abundance: -; d_gene: TRBD2; CDR3nt: TGTGCCAGCGGAACTAGCGGGAGAGTGCCCTTGGGTGACGAGCAGTACTTC; CDR3aa: CASGTSGRVPLGDEQYF
v_gene: TRBV19; j_gene: TRBJ1-6; abundance: -; d_gene: TRBD1; CDR3nt: TGTGCCAGTAGGCGGGACAGGGTGGCGAATTCACCCCTCCACTTT; CDR3aa: CASRRDRVANSPLHF
v_gene: TRBV5-1; j_gene: TRBJ1-2; abundance: -; d_gene: -; CDR3nt: TGCGCCAGCAGCTTGGAAGCGAGCTATGGCTACACCTTC; CDR3aa: CASSLEASYGYTF
v_gene: TRBV18; j_gene: TRBJ1-1; abundance: -; d_gene: TRBD1; CDR3nt: TGTGCCAGCTCCCTGGACAGGACGGAGTACACTGAAGCTTTCTTT; CDR3aa: CASSLDRTEYTEAFF
v_gene: TRBV4-3; j_gene: TRBJ1-4; abundance: few; d_gene: TRBD1; CDR3nt: TGCGCCAGCAGCCAAACAGGGGGTGCGGCTAATGAAAAACTGTTTTTT; CDR3aa: CASSQTGGAANEKLFF
v_gene: TRBV3-1/TRBV3-2; j_gene: TRBJ2-1; abundance: few; d_gene: -; CDR3nt: TGTGCCAGCAGCCAAGCGACAGTTCTCAATGAGCAGTTCTTC; CDR3aa: CASSQATVLNEQFF
v_gene: TRBV11-2; j_gene: TRBJ1-5; abundance: few; d_gene: TRBD1; CDR3nt: TGTGCCAGCAGCGAAAATACAGGGGGCGGTCAGCCCCAGCATTTT; CDR3aa: CASSENTGGGQPQHF
v_gene: TRBV21-1; j_gene: TRBJ1-2; abundance: -; d_gene: -; CDR3nt: TGTGCCAGCAGCAAAGCGGACAGGGGGAATGGCTACACCTTC; CDR3aa: CASSKADRGNGYTF
v_gene: TRBV5-1; j_gene: TRBJ2-5; abundance: -; d_gene: -; CDR3nt: TGCGCCAGCAGCTTGGCCGGGACACAAGAGACCCAGTACTTC; CDR3aa: CASSLAGTQETQYF
v_gene: TRBV19; j_gene: TRBJ1-5; abundance: -; d_gene: -; CDR3nt: TGTGCCAGTAGTCTCGAAGGGGTTAGCAATCAGCCCCAGCATTTT; CDR3aa: CASSLEGVSNQPQHF
v_gene: TRBV7-9; j_gene: TRBJ2-1; abundance: -; d_gene: -; CDR3nt: TGTGCCAGCAGCTTAGTAATCTATGAGCAGTTCTTC; CDR3aa: CASSLVIYEQFF
v_gene: TRBV28; j_gene: TRBJ1-2; abundance: -; d_gene: -; CDR3nt: TGTGCCAGCAGTTTGAATCGGTTATATGGCTACACCTTC; CDR3aa: CASSLNRLYGYTF
v_gene: TRBV12-3/TRBV12-4; j_gene: TRBJ2-7; abundance: -; d_gene: -; CDR3nt: TGTGCCAGCAGCCGCGGCCCCTACGAGCAGTACTTC; CDR3aa: CASSRGPYEQYF
v_gene: TRBV3-1/TRBV3-2; j_gene: TRBJ2-3; abundance: -; d_gene: -; CDR3nt: TGTGCCAGCAGCCAAGTGGGGACTGGAGGGCGGGCAGATACGCAGTATTTT; CDR3aa: CASSQVGTGGRADTQYF
v_gene: TRBV10-1; j_gene: TRBJ2-5; abundance: once; d_gene: -; CDR3nt: TGCGCCAGCAGTGAGTCGATACAGGGTTGGGAGACCCAGTACTTC; CDR3aa: CASSESIQGWETQYF
v_gene: TRBV24-1; j_gene: TRBJ2-3; abundance: -; d_gene: -; CDR3nt: TGTGCCACTAAAAACAGGAAACTTGAATACGAGGAGTATTTT; CDR3aa: CATKNRKLEYEEYF
v_gene: TRBV30; j_gene: TRBJ2-3; abundance: -; d_gene: -; CDR3nt: TGTGCCTGGGGAGGCGGGACTAGCACAGATACGCAGTATTTT; CDR3aa: CAWGGGTSTDTQYF
v_gene: TRBV18; j_gene: TRBJ2-3; abundance: few; d_gene: TRBD2; CDR3nt: TGTGCCAGCTCAGCCGCTAGCGGGGGGGCCGGAGATACGCAGTATTTT; CDR3aa: CASSAASGGAGDTQYF
v_gene: TRBV7-8; j_gene: TRBJ2-3; abundance: -; d_gene: TRBD2; CDR3nt: TGTGCCAGCAGCTTAGCCTGGCTAGCGGGGAGACTACCGACCACAGATACGCAGTATTTT; CDR3aa: CASSLAWLAGRLPTTDTQYF
v_gene: TRBV28; j_gene: TRBJ2-5; abundance: -; d_gene: -; CDR3nt: TGTGCCAGCAGTTCCTCCGGATCGCTTGGAGGGGAGACCCAGTACTTC; CDR3aa: CASSSSGSLGGETQYF
v_gene: TRBV27; j_gene: TRBJ2-1; abundance: -; d_gene: -; CDR3nt: TGTGCCAGCAGTGGACTCCTTAGGGATGAGCAGTTCTTC; CDR3aa: CASSGLLRDEQFF
v_gene: TRBV6-5; j_gene: TRBJ2-3; abundance: few; d_gene: TRBD2; CDR3nt: TGTGCCAGCAGTTACGGTGGTCGGGGACTAGCAGATACGCAGTATTTT; CDR3aa: CASSYGGRGLADTQYF
v_gene: TRBV5-1; j_gene: TRBJ2-2; abundance: -; d_gene: TRBD1; CDR3nt: TGCGCCAGCTATACCGGGACAGGCTACACCGGGGAGCTGTTTTTT; CDR3aa: CASYTGTGYTGELFF
v_gene: TRBV2; j_gene: TRBJ1-2; abundance: -; d_gene: TRBD1; CDR3nt: TGTGCCAGCAGACCGGGGACAGGGGGTGGCTATGGCTACACCTTC; CDR3aa: CASRPGTGGGYGYTF
v_gene: TRBV7-2; j_gene: TRBJ2-2; abundance: -; d_gene: TRBD2; CDR3nt: TGTGCCAGCAGCCCCCTTGCGGGAGTTAACACCGGGGAGCTGTTTTTT; CDR3aa: CASSPLAGVNTGELFF
v_gene: TRBV7-2; j_gene: TRBJ1-5; abundance: once; d_gene: TRBD1; CDR3nt: TGTGCCAGCAGCGACGGACAGGGGTATCAGCCCCAGCATTTT; CDR3aa: CASSDGQGYQPQHF
v_gene: TRBV24-1; j_gene: TRBJ2-3; abundance: -; d_gene: -; CDR3nt: TGTGCCACCAGTGAAAGGAGGGCCTTGTCAGATACGCAGTATTTT; CDR3aa: CATSERRALSDTQYF
v_gene: TRBV13; j_gene: TRBJ1-1; abundance: -; d_gene: -; CDR3nt: TGTGCCAGCAGCCTGGAGGGTCTCGGAGCTTTCTTT; CDR3aa: CASSLEGLGAFF
v_gene: TRBV5-6; j_gene: TRBJ1-5; abundance: few; d_gene: -; CDR3nt: TGTGCCAGCAGCCCGGGACACCATAGCAATCAGCCCCAGCATTTT; CDR3aa: CASSPGHHSNQPQHF
v_gene: TRBV19; j_gene: TRBJ1-2; abundance: -; d_gene: -; CDR3nt: TGTGCCAGTACCATAGGTCGAGAGTCGGGCGGAGGCGTCTATGGCTACACCTTC; CDR3aa: CASTIGRESGGGVYGYTF
v_gene: TRBV5-1; j_gene: TRBJ2-1; abundance: many; d_gene: -; CDR3nt: TGCGCCAGCAGCCTCGGACTCGGCCTACCCTACAATGAGCAGTTCTTC; CDR3aa: CASSLGLGLPYNEQFF
v_gene: TRBV18; j_gene: TRBJ2-1; abundance: -; d_gene: TRBD2; CDR3nt: TGTGCCAGCTCACCACCCCCAGTCGGGAGGAGTCGCAATGAGCAGTTCTTC; CDR3aa: CASSPPPVGRSRNEQFF
v_gene: TRBV4-1; j_gene: TRBJ1-1; abundance: -; d_gene: TRBD1; CDR3nt: TGCGCCAGCAGCCAAACTCCTGGTCAGGGGGCCTTCACTGAAGCTTTCTTT; CDR3aa: CASSQTPGQGAFTEAFF
v_gene: TRBV18; j_gene: TRBJ1-1; abundance: -; d_gene: -; CDR3nt: TGTGCCAGCTCACCACCAATGCGGGTGAACACTGAAGCTTTCTTT; CDR3aa: CASSPPMRVNTEAFF
v_gene: TRBV11-2; j_gene: TRBJ1-1; abundance: -; d_gene: -; CDR3nt: TGTGCCAGCACCAAACTTCCAGGGCCGCCTATGAACACTGAAGCTTTCTTT; CDR3aa: CASTKLPGPPMNTEAFF
v_gene: TRBV7-2; j_gene: TRBJ1-6; abundance: -; d_gene: -; CDR3nt: TGTGCCAGCAGCTTAGGAAGGGGCGGTAATTCACCCCTCCACTTT; CDR3aa: CASSLGRGGNSPLHF
v_gene: TRBV28; j_gene: TRBJ1-4; abundance: -; d_gene: TRBD1; CDR3nt: TGTGCCAGCAGACCGACAGGGGGCTTTAATGAAAAACTGTTTTTT; CDR3aa: CASRPTGGFNEKLFF
v_gene: TRBV3-1/TRBV3-2; j_gene: TRBJ1-2; abundance: -; d_gene: -; CDR3nt: TGTGCCAGCAGCCAAGATTTAGCGGCCGGCTATGGCTACACCTTC; CDR3aa: CASSQDLAAGYGYTF
v_gene: TRBV5-1; j_gene: TRBJ1-1; abundance: few; d_gene: TRBD1; CDR3nt: TGCGCCAGCAGCTTATTGGAGACAGGGACTGAAGCTTTCTTT; CDR3aa: CASSLLETGTEAFF
v_gene: TRBV5-4; j_gene: TRBJ1-6; abundance: -; d_gene: -; CDR3nt: TGTGCCAGCAGCTCGGGGGGCAGCTCCTATAATTCACCCCTCCACTTT; CDR3aa: CASSSGGSSYNSPLHF
v_gene: TRBV25-1; j_gene: TRBJ1-1; abundance: -; d_gene: -; CDR3nt: TGTGCCAGCAGACGAGCAGGGGACACTGAAGCTTTCTTT; CDR3aa: CASRRAGDTEAFF
v_gene: TRBV5-4; j_gene: TRBJ2-3; abundance: -; d_gene: -; CDR3nt: TGTGCCAGCAGCTTGGAAGGACAGCCCACAGATACGCAGTATTTT; CDR3aa: CASSLEGQPTDTQYF
v_gene: TRBV9; j_gene: TRBJ2-7; abundance: once; d_gene: TRBD2; CDR3nt: TGTGCCAGCAGCGTAGCGCTAGCGGGACCTCCTTACGAGCAGTACTTC; CDR3aa: CASSVALAGPPYEQYF
v_gene: TRBV5-8; j_gene: TRBJ2-7; abundance: -; d_gene: -; CDR3nt: TGTGCCAGCAAAAGACCAGGGAAGAGCTACGAGCAGTACTTC; CDR3aa: CASKRPGKSYEQYF
v_gene: TRBV28; j_gene: TRBJ2-2; abundance: -; d_gene: TRBD1; CDR3nt: TGTGCCAGCAGTTGGGGACAGGGGGTCAACACCGGGGAGCTGTTTTTT; CDR3aa: CASSWGQGVNTGELFF
v_gene: TRBV5-1; j_gene: TRBJ1-1; abundance: -; d_gene: -; CDR3nt: TGCGCCAGCAGCTTGGGGCGGGGACCCACAATCCGCACTATGAACACTGAAGCTTTCTTT; CDR3aa: CASSLGRGPTIRTMNTEAFF
v_gene: TRBV2; j_gene: TRBJ1-4; abundance: -; d_gene: -; CDR3nt: TGTGCCAGCATAGGAGGGCTGGGTGAAAAACTGTTTTTT; CDR3aa: CASIGGLGEKLFF
v_gene: TRBV6-6; j_gene: TRBJ1-5; abundance: -; d_gene: -; CDR3nt: TGTGCCAGCAGTCGGACAAATAGCAATCAGCCCCAGCATTTT; CDR3aa: CASSRTNSNQPQHF